This passage covers 4 T cell receptor beta chains from one sample sequenced in a study of OX40 agonist ivuxolimab in advanced cancers. Clones were sequenced by immunoSEQ multiplex PCR, and TCRdb holds only the in-frame ones, with some missing. The sample gives about 23,000 clones, roughly 79% of which show up once; approximately 1.9% is in the top ten. The sample consisted of CD4+ or CD8+ T cells sorted from blood, taken in a trial of the OX40 agonist ivuxolimab. These TCRs come from an adult with an advanced solid tumor such as melanoma, head and neck, liver or kidney cancer.

The chain links TRBV28 to TRBJ1-1; TRBD1 might be the D (5 bases). CDR1 and CDR2 (germline): MDHEN, SYDVKM. This CDR3 contains 13 residues. The ends were cut back, 5 bases at V and 3 bases at J, with 10 bases in the middle. The CDR3 bases are TGTGCCAGCAGTCGAGACAGCTACACTGAAGCTTTCTTT. This translates into CASSRDSYTEAFF.

The sample holds a few counts of this clone. This rearrangement joins TRBV9 to TRBJ2-4; perhaps TRBD1 as D (5 bases). Germline CDR1 and CDR2: SGDLS and YYNGEE. There are 15 residues in the CDR3. Deletions cut 1 base from V and 0 bases from J, with 8 bases between. The DNA for the CDR3 is TGTGCCAGCAGCGTATCCACAGGAGCCAAAAACATTCAGTACTTC. This gives the protein CASSVSTGAKNIQYF.

In this sample, this clone turned up once. The chain uses TRBV6-1 and TRBJ1-5, with 7 nucleotides matching TRBD1. Germline V gives CDR1 MNHNS, CDR2 SASEGT. There are 13 residues in the CDR3. J lost 7 bases, V lost 4 bases, and 4 bases had no gene match. The CDR3 region has the DNA TGTGCCAGCAGTGGACAGGGCGGACAGCCCCAGCATTTT. This sequence encodes CASSGQGGQPQHF.

This clone was seen a few times. The rearrangement uses TRBV7-9 and TRBJ2-7; 9 bases are a match to TRBD1. V lost 7 bases and J lost 6; bases outside the gene matches: 10. The CDR3 contains 14 residues. Germline V gene data show CDR1 as SEHNR and CDR2 as FQNEAQ (reference sequence). The CDR3 sequence: CASTLGQGRSEQYF. The CDR3 region has the DNA TGTGCCAGCACCCTTGGACAGGGGAGGTCCGAGCAGTACTTC.